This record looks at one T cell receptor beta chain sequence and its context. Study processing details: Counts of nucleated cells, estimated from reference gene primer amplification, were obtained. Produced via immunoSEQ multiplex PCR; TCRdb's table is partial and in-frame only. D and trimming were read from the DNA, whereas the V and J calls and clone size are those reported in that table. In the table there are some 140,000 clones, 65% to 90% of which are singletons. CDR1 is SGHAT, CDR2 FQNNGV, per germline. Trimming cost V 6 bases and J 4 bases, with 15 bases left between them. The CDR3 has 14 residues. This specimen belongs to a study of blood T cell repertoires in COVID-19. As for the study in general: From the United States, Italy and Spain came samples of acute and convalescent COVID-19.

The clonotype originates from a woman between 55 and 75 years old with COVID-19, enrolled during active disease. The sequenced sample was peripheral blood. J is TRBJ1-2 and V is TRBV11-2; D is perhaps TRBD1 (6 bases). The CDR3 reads CASSNFQGIYGYTF. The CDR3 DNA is TGTGCCAGCAGTAACTTCCAGGGGATCTATGGCTACACCTTC. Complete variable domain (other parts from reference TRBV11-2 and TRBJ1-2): EAGVAQSPRYKIIEKRQSVAFWCNPISGHATLYWYQQILGQGPKLLIQFQNNGVVDDSQLPKDRFSAERLKGVDSTLKIQPAKLEDSAVYLCASSNFQGIYGYTFGSGTRLTVV.